The present T cell receptor (beta chain) was sequenced within a study of T cells in narcolepsy. In the study overall: Donors had narcolepsy type 1 or type 2, or were healthy controls. Study-wide findings and caveats: HCRT-specific and TRIB2-specific autoreactive clonotypes appeared among same-patient CSF and blood CD4+ clonotypes.

Points on this clone: Antigen: not known.

Generated by immunoSEQ multiplex PCR, the TCRdb table keeps only in-frame clones and is missing some. The data show 30,000 to 35,000 clones, 75% to 90% seen once. The sequence was obtained from a human donor in good health. Material for sequencing was memory (CD45RA-) CD4+ T cells from blood.

The CDR3 nucleotides are TGTGCCAGCAGCCCACAGGGCTCCTATGGCTACACCTTC. It codes for CASSPQGSYGYTF. The chain links TRBV7-2 to TRBJ1-2, with D possibly matching TRBD1 (6 bases). V shed 5 bases and J shed 4 bases, with 11 bases lying between them. The CDR3 is made up of 13 amino acids. Germline lookup yields CDR1 SGHTA and CDR2 FQGNSA.